These 12 T cell receptor beta chains were sequenced from one sample in a study of T cell clonality in common variable immunodeficiency. Sequencing used immunoSEQ multiplex PCR; TCRdb keeps in-frame clones, though not all of them. The sample contains 50,000 to 70,000 clones, none of them singletons. The sequenced sample was peripheral blood mononuclear cells. The receptors derive from a person aged 18 to 70 in good health.

This clone was picked up many times. The observed sequence ends 3 residues before the CDR3 terminus, with the missing tail filled in from the germline J gene. The chain has TRBV5-1 and TRBJ2-6, with TRBD1 matching 11 bases. CDR3 length equals 20 residues. J gave up 3 bases and V 0 bases, and 11 bases lay outside the gene matches. Germline lookup yields CDR1 SGHRS and CDR2 YFSETQ. CDR3 amino acids: CASSLGTAGTGGIGANVLTF. The sequenced CDR3 bases are TGCGCCAGCAGCTTGGGAACCGCCGGGACAGGGGGAATTGGGGCCAACGTC.

There are a few counts of this clone. This may arise from a read error, as a much more abundant clone is one base away. With the read ending 3 residues before the CDR3 end, the germline J gene is used to fill in that end. Within the sample, other DNA sequences also encode this same CDR3. V is TRBV30 and J is TRBJ1-3; D not resolved. The CDR3 runs 15 residues. Germline values: CDR1 GTSNPN, CDR2 SVGIG (reference sequence). The sequenced part of the CDR3 DNA is TGTGCCTGGAGGCCGATGACATTAGGAGGAAACACA. Amino acids: CAWRPMTLGGNT. The full CDR3 sequence reads CAWRPMTLGGNTIYF.

In the case of this clone: The read terminates 3 residues ahead of where the CDR3 ends, so the germline J gene completes it. The chain recombines TRBV7-2 with TRBJ1-6; 7 bases are a match to TRBD1. Germline V lookup: CDR1 SGHTA, CDR2 FQGNSA. The trim removed 5 bases at V and 6 bases at J, leaving 1 base unmatched. The CDR3 consists of 13 residues. The CDR3 here is CASSGTVNSPLHF. The sequenced part of the CDR3 DNA is TGTGCCAGCAGCGGGACAGTTAATTCACCC.

This clone was recorded many times. The read stops 3 residues short of the end of the CDR3; the missing end is completed from the germline J gene. The rearrangement uses TRBV20-1 and TRBJ1-3; 8 nucleotides agree with TRBD1. Trimming took 4 bases from V and 0 from J; bases not matched to a gene: 5. The length of the CDR3 is 15 residues. Germline CDR1 is DFQATT and CDR2 is SNEGSKA (reference sequence). CDR3 bases read: TGCAGTGCTATCCGGGACAGGTTCTCTGGAAACACC. This codes for CSAIRDRFSGNT. The full CDR3 is CSAIRDRFSGNTIYF.

This clone was seen repeatedly, ten times or more. The read gets to within 3 residues of the CDR3 end, and the germline J gene fills in the rest. The chain is built from TRBV28 and TRBJ2-2; D may be TRBD1 (5 bases). The V gene lost 5 bases and the J gene lost 4 bases, with 17 bases spanning the gap. Per the germline V gene, CDR1 is MDHEN and CDR2 is SYDVKM. This CDR3 has 16 residues. The CDR3 DNA, read in part, is TGTGCCAGCAGTCCCTGGGGCCCGGCTCTCACCGGGGAG. Translation gives CASSPWGPALTGE. The whole CDR3 reads CASSPWGPALTGELFF.

This clone was recorded at least ten times. The read halts 3 residues ahead of the CDR3 end, with the missing end drawn from the germline J gene. The rearrangement joins TRBV10-3 to TRBJ1-1, with TRBD1 matching 7 bases. The CDR3 is 15 residues long. Germline CDR1 is ENHRY and CDR2 is SYGVKD. V lost 0 bases and J lost 1; bases outside the gene matches: 2. CDR3 protein: CAISESDRRNTEAFF. CDR3 DNA, as far as it was read: TGTGCCATCAGTGAGTCGGACAGGCGGAACACTGAA.

The sample holds many counts of this clone. The observed sequence ends 3 residues before the CDR3 terminus, with the missing tail filled in from the germline J gene. The genes are TRBV6-2 or TRBV6-3 and TRBJ1-2; D is unresolved. CDR3 length equals 14 residues. Germline-derived CDR1 and CDR2 are MNHEY and SVGEGT. CDR3 region: CASSYFEDAGGYTF. The sequenced part of the CDR3 DNA is TGTGCCAGCAGTTACTTTGAAGATGCGGGGGGC.

The sample holds many counts of this clone. Read sequence stops 3 residues before the CDR3 end, and the germline J gene provides the missing end. J is TRBJ2-5 and V is TRBV6-2 or TRBV6-3; 9 bases fit TRBD2. Germline CDR1 is MNHEY and CDR2 is SVGEGT. There are 14 residues in the CDR3. J was trimmed by 2 bases and V by 9 bases; bases with no gene match: 7. The part of the CDR3 DNA that was read is TGTGCCAGTACTTCTAGCGGGGATCAAGAGACC. Translating it yields CASTSSGDQET. In full, the CDR3 is CASTSSGDQETQYF.

This clone was seen ten or more times. The read comes to an end 3 residues before the CDR3 does, leaving the germline J gene to fill in the end. J is TRBJ1-1 and V is TRBV7-2; D uncertain. The CDR3 covers 14 residues. Looked up from germline, CDR1 is SGHTA and CDR2 is FQGNSA. V was cut by 2 bases and J by 6 bases, with 13 bases left in between. The DNA read from the CDR3 is TGTGCCAGCAGCTTACTTCGCAGCGCCGCTGAA. Amino acid sequence: CASSLLRSAAE. The whole CDR3 sequence is CASSLLRSAAEAFF.

This clone was counted many times. The DNA ends 3 residues before the CDR3 does, and the rest of the CDR3 is filled in from the germline J gene. The chain joins TRBV7-9 to TRBJ2-1; possibly TRBD2 for D (6 bases). CDR1 and CDR2 from the germline V gene are SEHNR and FQNEAQ (reference sequence). Deletions cut 1 base from V and 6 bases from J, with 10 bases between. This CDR3 comprises 14 residues. CDR3 DNA (partial): TGTGCCAGCAGCTTAGGTGGGGGGACCAATGAG. It specifies CASSLGGGTNE. The complete CDR3 reads CASSLGGGTNEQFF.

This clone was observed a handful of times. A far larger clone is one base from this, pointing to a likely read error. The DNA ends 3 residues before the CDR3 does, and the rest of the CDR3 is filled in from the germline J gene. Other nucleotide sequences in the sample specify the same CDR3. The genes are TRBV19 and TRBJ2-7; TRBD2 agrees at 10 bases. This CDR3 has 17 residues. V gave up 7 bases and J gave up 0 bases; unmatched junction bases: 12. The germline V gene encodes CDR1 LNHDA and CDR2 SQIVND (reference sequence). CDR3 DNA, as far as it was read: TGTGCCAGTACTATTGGAGGCCTAGCGGGAGACTCCTACGAG. Its translation is CASTIGGLAGDSYE. The full CDR3 protein reads CASTIGGLAGDSYEQYF.

This clone was counted ten times or more. From the germline J gene comes the end of the CDR3, since the read stops 3 residues before it. The chain carries TRBV7-2 and TRBJ1-1, with D possibly TRBD1 on 5 matching bases. Germline V lookup: CDR1 SGHTA, CDR2 FQGNSA. Trimming stripped 5 bases from V and 1 base from J, with 8 bases between. This CDR3 comprises 13 residues. The sequenced CDR3 bases are TGTGCCAGCAGCAAACAGGCGAACACTGAA. It codes for CASSKQANTE. The CDR3 in its entirety is CASSKQANTEAFF.